The clone carrying this T cell receptor (beta chain) is a singleton in its sample. Trimming removed 6 bases at V and 5 bases at J, with 19 bases between. The germline V gene has CDR1 MNHNS and CDR2 SASEGT. The CDR3 loop spans 15 amino acids. TCRdb keeps only in-frame clones here, not all; method: immunoSEQ multiplex PCR. Altogether about 87,000 clones are present, 89% being singletons, with the ten largest covering 0.97%. This sample stems from a study of PD-L1 blockade in urothelial cancer. In the study overall: The patients' atezolizumab therapy, 1,200 mg intravenously every 3 weeks, started at some point between 2014 and 2015. Blood yielded a median of around 150,000 T cells per sample. The number of prior chemotherapy regimens per patient was 0 to 3. Men with urothelial cancer arising in the bladder made up about 90% of the roughly 29 patients.

Described time point: pretreatment peripheral blood. The genes are TRBV6-1 and TRBJ1-1; D perhaps matches TRBD1 (6 bases). Here the sequenced sample was PBMCs, taken around atezolizumab (anti-PD-L1) treatment. This TCR came from a woman aged 80 or over with urothelial cancer. The CDR3: CASRASQGTGTEAFF. The CDR3 nucleotides read TGTGCCAGCAGAGCATCTCAGGGGACGGGGACTGAAGCTTTCTTT.